This TCR beta chain was found in a study of blood T cell repertoires in COVID-19. Study-wide background: The origin of the acute and convalescent COVID-19 samples was the United States, Italy and Spain.

Original processing methods: Estimated nucleated cell counts came from reference gene primer amplification. Sequenced by immunoSEQ multiplex PCR; TCRdb stores in-frame clones only, minus some. V and J calls and clone size are given by that table; D and trimming were obtained from the DNA. Here the sample spans around 120,000 clones, around 87% being singletons. The V gene lost 4 bases and the J gene lost 0 bases, with 22 bases spanning the gap. The germline V gene encodes CDR1 LGHDT and CDR2 YNNKEL (reference sequence). This CDR3 comprises 18 residues. The sequence derives from a woman in her 70s with acute or convalescent COVID-19. Material: peripheral blood. The chain couples TRBV3-1 (or the pseudogene TRBV3-2) to TRBJ2-7; maybe TRBD2 (5 bases). This CDR3 reads CASSPRKGLASFSYEQYF. DNA of the CDR3: TGTGCCAGCAGCCCAAGAAAAGGCCTAGCCTCCTTCTCCTACGAGCAGTACTTC.